The 24 T cell receptor beta chains in this list originate from one sample, sequenced in a study of blood T cells in healthy people across ages. Using a J-beta primer mix together with a sample-barcoded 5' primer, a second PCR was run for roughly 7 to 11 cycles. TCRdb re-analysed the 5' RACE reads in MiXCR, keeping a single row per CDR3 protein. The table records approximately 700,000 distinct CDR3 sequences, 32% of them present only once. Sequencing was done on a sample of blood. These receptors came from a woman of 80 years or more in good health.

This clonotype was counted many times. The V gene is TRBV10-3, the J gene TRBJ2-7; 7 bases align to TRBD1. This CDR3 region has 15 residues. Germline-derived CDR1 and CDR2 are ENHRY and SYGVKD. Trimming at V came to 3 bases and at J to 2 bases, leaving 7 bases not matched to a gene. CDR3 sequence: CAISEWDRGAYEQYF. The DNA of the CDR3 is TGTGCCATCAGTGAATGGGACAGAGGTGCCTACGAGCAGTACTTC.

The gene calls are TRBV4-1 and TRBJ2-1; the D gene is possibly TRBD2 (6 bases). V was shortened by 3 bases and J by 8 bases, with 23 bases between the two germline ends. The CDR3 runs to 17 residues. Germline V gives CDR1 MGHRA, CDR2 YSYEKL. CDR3 DNA sequence: TGCGCCAGCAGCCATCCGATTGGGACTCACCCTGAGGATGAGCAGTTCTTC. Translating it yields CASSHPIGTHPEDEQFF.

This clonotype appeared many times. The V call is TRBV27, the J call TRBJ2-7; D may be TRBD1 (6 bases). The CDR3 is 15 residues long. Trimming shortened V by 5 bases and J by 2 bases, and 16 bases separated the two germline ends. Germline assignment: CDR1 MNHEY and CDR2 SMNVEV (reference sequence). The CDR3 loop is CASSAHQGRAYEQYF. The CDR3 DNA reads as TGTGCCAGCAGTGCCCACCAGGGGCGAGCCTACGAGCAGTACTTC.

The chain joins TRBV7-2 to TRBJ2-4; TRBD1 agrees at 9 bases. The J call may be wrong; the DNA end is better matched by TRBJ2-7. This CDR3 is built from 16 residues. CDR1 and CDR2 (germline): SGHTA, FQGNSA. Here the CDR3 reads CASSLVGDRARYEQYF. The CDR3 nucleotides are TGTGCCAGCAGCTTAGTTGGGGACAGGGCGAGGTACGAGCAGTACTTC.

This clonotype was detected a few times. The rearrangement uses TRBV14 and TRBJ1-2, with TRBD1 as a possible D gene (5 bases). The CDR3 totals 17 residues. Germline loops: CDR1 SGHDN, CDR2 FVKESK. V was pared by 0 bases and J by 8 bases, with 22 bases between. The CDR3 coding sequence is TGTGCCAGCAGCCAAGAGGTCCGGTTCGGGACCCGACGGGGCTACACCTTC. Residues: CASSQEVRFGTRRGYTF.

The chain carries TRBV3-1 and TRBJ2-4, with D perhaps matching TRBD1 (5 bases). The DNA end is a closer match to TRBJ2-7, so the J assignment may be wrong. Per germline, CDR1 LGHDT and CDR2 YNNKEL (reference sequence). This CDR3 is 13 amino acids long. The DNA for the CDR3 is TGTGCCAGCAGCCAGGCCGCCAGGGCCGAGCAGTACTTC. Translated: CASSQAARAEQYF.

In regard to this clonotype: One base away lies a much larger clone, so this may be a sequencing read error. The conserved closing phenylalanine or tryptophan is absent in this CDR3, likely reflecting a read error. The rearrangement joins TRBV28 to TRBJ2-6, with 8 bases lining up with TRBD2. With 5 bases clipped from V and 2 bases from J, the junction kept 11 bases outside the gene matches. Germline CDR1 MDHEN, CDR2 SYDVKM. This CDR3 has 18 residues. The CDR3: CASSPPGGALTGANVLTI. The CDR3 coding sequence is TGTGCCAGCAGTCCCCCGGGGGGGGCCTTGACTGGGGCCAACGTCCTGACTATC.

The sample holds many counts of this clonotype. This chain uses TRBV2 with TRBJ2-3; D might be TRBD2 (5 bases). CDR3 size: 12 residues. Trimming pared 7 bases from V and 6 bases from J, leaving 11 bases between. CDR1 is SNHLY, CDR2 FYNNEI, per germline. CDR3 amino acids: CASTGGLDTQYF. The DNA for the CDR3 is TGTGCCAGCACAGGCGGGCTCGATACGCAGTATTTT.

Ten or more counts support this clonotype. The V and J genes are TRBV7-9 and TRBJ2-1; 7 positions match TRBD1. Germline CDR1 is SEHNR and CDR2 is FQNEAQ (reference sequence). The CDR3 runs to 16 residues. Trimming took 1 base from V and 4 from J; bases not matched to a gene: 7. In nucleotides, the CDR3 is TGTGCCAGCAGCTTAGAGCTACCGGGACAGTACAATGAGCAGTTCTTC. It yields the protein CASSLELPGQYNEQFF.

The chain couples TRBV6-1 to TRBJ2-5; 8 bases are shared with TRBD2. Germline loops: CDR1 MNHNS, CDR2 SASEGT. The CDR3 runs 14 residues. The ends lost 2 bases at V and 5 bases at J; junction bases unmatched: 4. The CDR3 DNA is TGTGCCAGCAGTGAAATGGGCGGGAGGGAGACCCAGTACTTC. Its translation: CASSEMGGRETQYF.

This clonotype occurred many times. J is TRBJ2-4 and V is TRBV3-1, with no clear D. The CDR3 loop spans 15 amino acids. Looked up from germline, CDR1 is LGHDT and CDR2 is YNNKEL (reference sequence). V was shortened by 2 bases and J by 0 bases, with 8 bases between the two germline ends. The CDR3 here is CASSQNGLAKNIQYF. For the CDR3, the DNA is TGTGCCAGCAGCCAAAACGGATTAGCCAAAAACATTCAGTACTTC.

This chain joins TRBV6-1 and TRBJ1-5; TRBD1 is a possible D gene (5 bases). Germline-derived CDR1 and CDR2 are MNHNS and SASEGT. The CDR3 contains 18 residues. Trimming stripped 7 bases from V and 0 bases from J, with 22 bases between. In DNA, the CDR3 is TGTGCCAGCATAAGTGGCGGGGTAACAGGTTATAGCAATCAGCCCCAGCATTTT. Amino acid sequence: CASISGGVTGYSNQPQHF.

This clonotype was seen ten or more times. An end of the junction differs from the germline gene, which may be a read error. The rearrangement links TRBV20-1 to TRBJ2-1, with TRBD2 identical over 12 bases. The CDR3 runs to 17 residues. The germline CDR1 and CDR2 sequences are DFQATT and SNEGSKA (reference sequence). The DNA of the CDR3 is TGCAGTGCAAGAGGACTAGCGGGGCGCAGCTCCTACAATGAGCAGTTCTTC. Translating it yields CSARGLAGRSSYNEQFF.

This chain joins TRBV5-1 and TRBJ1-2; possibly TRBD1 for D (5 bases). CDR3 length: 13 amino acids. Per the germline V gene, CDR1 is SGHRS and CDR2 is YFSETQ. The V end was cut by 4 bases, the J end by 8 bases, with 15 bases between. CDR3 in amino acids: CASSPLGLGGYTF. The DNA for the CDR3 is TGCGCCAGCAGCCCGCTGGGACTTGGGGGCTACACCTTC.

The chain carries TRBV6-1 and TRBJ2-1; maybe TRBD2 (5 bases). Germline V gene lookup returns CDR1 MNHNS and CDR2 SASEGT. The CDR3 totals 13 residues. Trimming cost V 1 base and J 9 bases, with 10 bases left between them. The CDR3 region has the DNA TGTGCCAGCAGTGAAGGAGGGTTAGGTGAGCAGTTCTTC. Translation gives CASSEGGLGEQFF.

This chain uses TRBV7-2 with TRBJ1-5; D unclear. Germline V gene sequence: CDR1 SGHTA, CDR2 FQGNSA. V gave up 1 base and J gave up 5 bases, with 12 bases separating them. This CDR3 comprises 15 residues. CDR3 DNA sequence: TGTGCCAGCAGCTTAGGGGCTGTTAAGGATCAGCCCCAGCATTTT. This translates into CASSLGAVKDQPQHF.

This clonotype was recorded at least ten times. The chain employs TRBV20-1 and TRBJ2-5; D gene unclear. CDR1 is DFQATT, CDR2 SNEGSKA, per germline (reference sequence). This CDR3 has 14 amino acids. V was shortened by 4 bases and J by 5 bases, with 17 bases between the two germline ends. CDR3 sequence reads: CSATPTRIGETQYF. Written as DNA, the CDR3 is TGCAGTGCTACTCCCACTCGAATAGGGGAGACCCAGTACTTC.

In its sample, this clonotype was seen a few times. The chain couples TRBV28 to TRBJ1-6, with D perhaps TRBD1 (5 bases). The CDR3 has 13 residues. Germline V gene lookup returns CDR1 MDHEN and CDR2 SYDVKM. Trimming stripped 7 bases from V and 9 bases from J, with 13 bases between. CDR3 in amino acids: CASTRTRSSPLHF. The CDR3 nucleotides are TGTGCCAGCACCAGGACAAGATCTTCACCCCTCCACTTT. Using reference TRBV28 and TRBJ1-6 for the parts outside the CDR3, the full variable domain is DVKVTQSSRYLVKRTGEKVFLECVQDMDHENMFWYRQDPGLGLRLIYFSYDVKMKEKGDIPEGYSVSREKKERFSLILESASTNQTSMYLCASTRTRSSPLHFGNGTRLTVT.

At least ten counts were recorded for this clonotype. V gene TRBV28 combines with J gene TRBJ2-3; 12 positions match TRBD1. The J segment lost 9 bases and the V segment lost 2 bases, leaving 6 bases of the junction unmatched. The CDR3 sequence is 15 residues long. Germline V gene data show CDR1 as MDHEN and CDR2 as SYDVKM. The CDR3 region is CASSLSGTGGRTQYF. CDR3 coding DNA: TGTGCCAGCAGTTTAAGTGGGACAGGGGGCCGGACGCAGTATTTT.

This clonotype was detected only a few times. The chain uses TRBV7-3 and TRBJ1-1; D is undetermined. The CDR3 is made up of 15 amino acids. Germline-derived CDR1 and CDR2 are SGHTA and FQGTGA. V lost 1 base and J lost 1, with 10 bases in between. CDR3 protein: CASSLRGVGNTEAFF. As DNA, the CDR3 is TGTGCCAGCAGCTTAAGAGGCGTTGGGAACACTGAAGCTTTCTTT. The whole variable domain, filled in from reference TRBV7-3 and TRBJ1-1, reads GAGVSQTPSNKVTEKGKYVELRCDPISGHTALYWYRQSLGQGPEFLIYFQGTGAADDSGLPNDRFFAVRPEGSVSTLKIQRTERGDSAVYLCASSLRGVGNTEAFFGQGTRLTVV.

The chain carries TRBV4-3 and TRBJ1-2, with TRBD1 identical over 7 bases. The CDR3 totals 17 residues. V lost 0 bases and J lost 0; bases outside the gene matches: 7. Germline-derived CDR1 and CDR2 are LGHNA and YSLEER. Here the CDR3 DNA reads TGCGCCAGCAGCCAAGATCCGCCCGGGACAGCTAACTATGGCTACACCTTC. Translated: CASSQDPPGTANYGYTF.

The J gene is TRBJ2-1, the V gene TRBV20-1; 7 positions agree with TRBD1. In germline, CDR1 is DFQATT, CDR2 SNEGSKA (reference sequence). With V trimmed by 3 bases and J by 1 base, 18 bases remained unmatched. CDR3 size: 19 residues. CDR3 in DNA: TGCAGTGCTAGCCCGCCACGGGGACAGCTGTTGGGGTCCTACAATGAGCAGTTCTTC. This translates into CSASPPRGQLLGSYNEQFF.

This clonotype was counted between two and nine times. The chain has TRBV19 and TRBJ1-6; 8 bases fit TRBD1. V lost 6 bases to trimming and J lost 9 bases; unmatched junction nucleotides: 10. This CDR3 has 15 amino acids. The germline V gene encodes CDR1 LNHDA and CDR2 SQIVND (reference sequence). The CDR3 loop reads CASSPGTGRISPLHF. The CDR3 region has the DNA TGTGCCAGTAGCCCCGGGACAGGCCGGATTTCACCCCTCCACTTT.

This clonotype was picked up a small number of times. Just one base apart from a much larger clone, this may be a read error. The chain combines TRBV20-1 with TRBJ2-3; D might be TRBD1 or TRBD2, each matching 5 bases. Germline CDR1 reads DFQATT; CDR2 reads SNEGSKA (reference sequence). V was cut by 7 bases and J by 0 bases, with 17 bases left in between. The CDR3 has 15 residues. The CDR3 DNA reads TGCAGTGTTCCCACCCGGGGCGGTAGCACAGATACGCAGTATTTT. It translates to CSVPTRGGSTDTQYF.